The subject of this entry is one T cell receptor (beta chain). Its target antigen remains unknown. The record has no base qualities; no much larger clone is one base away. The immunoSEQ Assay, a bias-controlled multiplex PCR, was used to amplify TCRbeta CDR3 regions from genomic DNA. Per the authors' processing: The number of nucleated cells in each sample was estimated from the amplification of reference gene primers within the assay. To quantify the absolute abundance of each unique TCRbeta CDR3 rearrangement, sequence reads were collapsed and filtered. For each sample, productive Simpson clonality was calculated by taking the square root of Simpson's diversity index across productive rearrangements. This immuneACCESS table, as held by TCRdb, lists in-frame sequences with V and J called but not all clones. Of the missing ones, under half trace to an unresolved V gene in checked studies; the others have no known cause. V and J calls and clone size are those listed in that table; D and trimming were worked out from the DNA. Recorded for this sample are roughly 56,000 clones; more than 75% of them occurred a single time. The top ten clones comprise around 13% of the sample.

Each collaborating institution followed its own protocols to collect whole blood in K2EDTA tubes. Collaborator samples were shipped for TCRbeta analysis as frozen whole blood, isolated PBMCs, or DNA extracted from either sample type. The CDR3, from cysteine to phenylalanine, totals 16 residues. The only DNA kept is the CDR3, 48 bases in frame from the first base. Relative to germline, V is 5 bases shorter and J is 6 bases shorter, with 20 bases between their ends. In the germline V gene (reference sequence), CDR1 corresponds to MNHEY and CDR2 to SMNVEV. The data derive from a study of blood T cell repertoires in COVID-19 (TCRdb year 2020). Background for the entire study: Samples covering the acute and convalescent phases of COVID-19 were provided by collaborators in the United States, Italy and Spain. The prospective study material was composed of cDNA or gDNA derived from T cells, B-cell-depleted T cells, or PBMCs. Subjects who had been exposed to COVID-19, were actively infected with it, or had recovered from it provided the deeply sampled blood TCRbeta repertoires that made up the dataset. The repertoires were released in a freely available public database meant as a resource for research on the immune response to SARS-CoV-2. Samples came from the ongoing ImmuneRACE study (first 160 participants) plus 1,254 subjects from 6 global collaborators. The sample metadata nearly always contained a de-identified subject ID, COVID-19 status, age in years and sex. Where HLA class I and class II types were available, the types were taken from metadata supplied by the sample provider, not from assay-based typing.

What the research found in general, with its limitations: How much clinical and demographic metadata was included differed by source and by participant, and the metadata was provided uncurated.

This receptor was obtained from a human donor in a cohort sampled during active COVID-19. The rearranged segments are TRBV27 and TRBJ2-1; matching of 7 bases hints at TRBD2 as the D gene. The sequencing sample was made of peripheral blood. CDR3 loop: CASSLQGWGGINEQFF. The sequence in DNA is TGTGCCAGCAGTCTACAGGGTTGGGGGGGAATCAATGAGCAGTTCTTC.